Listed here are 31 T cell receptor beta chains from one sample, sequenced in a study of T cells in Graves' hyperthyroidism and ophthalmopathy. Regions amplified from RNA transcripts were the TCR beta CDR3 regions. In the first-round RT-PCR of the TCR CDR3, the HTBI primer set was used. TCRdb ran MiXCR on the multiplex PCR reads and lists one entry per CDR3 protein. The sample lists around 600,000 distinct CDR3 sequences; about 16% were seen once. Sequenced material: blood. Receptors originate from a woman aged 40 to 50 with Graves' ophthalmopathy.

Many counts were recorded for this clonotype. V and J are TRBV12-3 or TRBV12-4 and TRBJ1-4, with TRBD1 identical over 8 bases. The junction had 8 bases not matched to a gene; V was cut back by 5 bases and J by 6 bases. The length of the CDR3 is 15 residues. CDR3 DNA sequence: TGTGCCAGCAGTCCTCGGACAGGGCTGGATGAAAAACTGTTTTTT. Residues: CASSPRTGLDEKLFF.

The rearrangement uses TRBV20-1 and TRBJ2-2; 14 bases are a match to TRBD2. Per the germline V gene, CDR1 is DFQATT and CDR2 is SNEGSKA (reference sequence). With 2 bases clipped from V and 3 bases from J, the junction kept 8 bases outside the gene matches. This CDR3 has 18 residues. In DNA, the CDR3 is TGCAGTGCTAGAAGAGGACTAGCGGGAGGCTGGGACACCGGGGAGCTGTTTTTT. The encoded protein is CSARRGLAGGWDTGELFF.

This clonotype has just a few counts. This rearrangement joins TRBV6-1 to TRBJ2-1, with D uncertain. The ends were cut back, 5 bases at V and 7 bases at J, with 12 bases in the middle. Germline values: CDR1 MNHNS, CDR2 SASEGT. This CDR3 has 13 amino acids. The CDR3 region has the DNA TGTGCCAGCAGTTCTCGGTCTGGGAATGAGCAGTTCTTC. Protein: CASSSRSGNEQFF.

This clonotype came up a few times. This chain joins TRBV30 and TRBJ1-5, with D unresolved. Trimming took 2 bases from V and 1 from J, leaving 12 bases between them. CDR3 length: 15 residues. Germline V gene data show CDR1 as GTSNPN and CDR2 as SVGIG (reference sequence). The CDR3 protein is CAWSNSGRSNQPQHF. Here the CDR3 DNA reads TGTGCCTGGAGTAACAGCGGACGGAGCAATCAGCCCCAGCATTTT.

Ten or more counts support this clonotype. The junction and the germline gene differ at one end; a read error may be behind it. The chain links TRBV28 to TRBJ1-1; D is possibly TRBD1 (6 bases). CDR1 and CDR2 from the germline V gene are MDHEN and SYDVKM. There are 16 residues in the CDR3. The CDR3 sequence is CASRKPPGTPNAEAFF. DNA for the CDR3: TGTGCCAGCAGAAAACCCCCCGGGACACCGAACGCTGAAGCTTTCTTT.

The chain is built from TRBV20-1 and TRBJ2-2; D is unresolved. CDR1 DFQATT and CDR2 SNEGSKA come from the germline V gene (reference sequence). Trimming took 4 bases from V and 6 from J, leaving 9 bases between them. CDR3 length: 12 residues. The DNA for the CDR3 is TGCAGTGCTAAAATGTTGTCCGGGGAGCTGTTTTTT. It specifies CSAKMLSGELFF.

This clonotype was picked up many times. The chain recombines TRBV20-1 with TRBJ2-7, with D unclear. Germline V gene data show CDR1 as DFQATT and CDR2 as SNEGSKA (reference sequence). Trimming shortened V by 4 bases and J by 7 bases, and 17 bases separated the two germline ends. The CDR3 sequence is 13 residues long. The CDR3 loop is CSATRTYGLEQYF. The CDR3 nucleotides are TGCAGTGCTACCCGAACGTATGGGCTTGAGCAGTACTTC.

This clonotype was counted only a few times. The gene calls are TRBV4-1 and TRBJ2-5; 11 bases agree with TRBD1. CDR1 and CDR2 from the germline V gene are MGHRA and YSYEKL. The CDR3 extends over 16 amino acids. J gave up 5 bases and V 6 bases, and 11 bases lay outside the gene matches. The CDR3 is CASRTGTGGSWETQYF. In DNA form, the CDR3 reads TGCGCCAGCAGGACCGGGACAGGGGGTTCCTGGGAGACCCAGTACTTC.

This chain joins TRBV19 and TRBJ1-1; D is perhaps TRBD1 (5 bases). V was cut by 9 bases and J by 3 bases, with 20 bases left in between. This CDR3 contains 15 residues. Per germline, CDR1 LNHDA and CDR2 SQIVND (reference sequence). CDR3 nucleotide sequence: TGTGCCAGCCTTGAAGGGACCAGGCGGTACACTGAAGCTTTCTTT. It is translated as CASLEGTRRYTEAFF.

This clonotype was seen ten or more times. The gene calls are TRBV10-3 and TRBJ2-3; 9 bases map to TRBD2. The germline V gene encodes CDR1 ENHRY and CDR2 SYGVKD. Losses at the gene ends were 6 bases for V and 0 bases for J; bases not matched to a gene: 7. CDR3 length: 16 amino acids. This chain's CDR3 is CAIRDFAGGSTDTQYF. The DNA for the CDR3 is TGTGCCATCAGGGACTTCGCGGGAGGGAGCACAGATACGCAGTATTTT.

This chain uses TRBV7-9 with TRBJ2-7, with D possibly TRBD2 on 5 matching bases. V lost 3 bases and J 7 bases, leaving 10 bases between the germline ends. This CDR3 region has 12 residues. Germline loops: CDR1 SEHNR, CDR2 FQNEAQ (reference sequence). CDR3 protein: CASSLAVAEQYF. The CDR3 DNA reads TGTGCCAGCAGCTTGGCTGTAGCGGAGCAGTACTTC.

On this clonotype itself: Mismatch with germline at one junction end may stem from a read error. The chain has TRBV5-1 and TRBJ2-1; 14 positions agree with TRBD2. Germline V gives CDR1 SGHRS, CDR2 YFSETQ. This CDR3 comprises 17 residues. This CDR3 is CASSLVWTSGRFDEQLF. CDR3 nucleotide sequence: TGCGCCAGCAGCTTGGTTTGGACTAGCGGGAGGTTTGATGAGCAGCTCTTC.

This clonotype was counted ten times or more. The chain joins TRBV2 to TRBJ1-5, with D hard to call. Deletions cut 7 bases from V and 0 bases from J, with 7 bases between. Germline assignment: CDR1 SNHLY and CDR2 FYNNEI. This CDR3 comprises 13 residues. The CDR3 sequence is CASIGNSNQPQHF. The CDR3, as DNA: TGTGCCAGCATCGGAAATAGCAATCAGCCCCAGCATTTT.

There are many counts of this clonotype. V gene TRBV20-1 combines with J gene TRBJ2-7, with TRBD1 identical over 7 bases. Germline assignment: CDR1 DFQATT and CDR2 SNEGSKA (reference sequence). The CDR3 is 13 amino acids. Written as DNA, the CDR3 is TGCAGCATAGGATCGGACAGGTTCTACGAGCAGTACTTC. Translation gives CSIGSDRFYEQYF.

This clonotype was seen at least ten times. The chain couples TRBV28 to TRBJ1-1, with D unresolved. This CDR3 spans 12 amino acids. Trimming removed 8 bases at V and 7 bases at J, with 14 bases between. In germline, CDR1 is MDHEN, CDR2 SYDVKM. CDR3 sequence: CASRSPAHEAFF. The CDR3 region has the DNA TGTGCCAGCCGATCTCCAGCGCATGAAGCTTTCTTT.

The chain carries TRBV19 and TRBJ1-1; D is unresolved. Trimming took off 1 base at V and 1 base at J, with 10 bases between the two ends. The CDR3 spans 15 residues. CDR1 is LNHDA, CDR2 SQIVND, per germline (reference sequence). The CDR3 here is CASSIVNGRNTEAFF. The CDR3 nucleotides are TGTGCCAGTAGTATAGTAAACGGCAGGAACACTGAAGCTTTCTTT.

This clonotype showed up just a few times. This chain uses TRBV30 with TRBJ2-3; tentative D call: TRBD1 (5 bases). The CDR3 has 15 residues. The V end lost 0 bases, the J end lost 3 bases, and 13 bases lay between the germline ends. Looked up from germline, CDR1 is GTSNPN and CDR2 is SVGIG (reference sequence). CDR3 sequence reads: CAWSVGLLGTDTQYF. As DNA, the CDR3 is TGTGCCTGGAGTGTGGGGCTGCTTGGTACAGATACGCAGTATTTT.

This clonotype was found many times. The chain combines TRBV30 with TRBJ1-1; no clear D. Germline lookup yields CDR1 GTSNPN and CDR2 SVGIG (reference sequence). The CDR3 totals 11 residues. The germline V and J ends were trimmed by 5 bases and 5 bases, with 9 bases remaining between them. The CDR3 DNA reads TGTGCCTGGTTTCCAGGTACTGAAGCTTTCTTT. The encoded protein is CAWFPGTEAFF.

The chain employs TRBV11-2 and TRBJ1-3, with D possibly being TRBD1 (6 bases). The CDR3 has 15 residues. Germline V lookup: CDR1 SGHAT, CDR2 FQNNGV. Trimming took off 1 base at V and 4 bases at J, with 11 bases between the two ends. The CDR3 sequence is CASSLAGAPGNTIYF. The DNA of the CDR3 is TGTGCCAGCAGCTTAGCGGGGGCGCCCGGAAACACCATATATTTT.

The sample holds many counts of this clonotype. The rearrangement uses TRBV30 and TRBJ1-5, with D possibly TRBD1 on 6 matching bases. Germline-derived CDR1 and CDR2 are GTSNPN and SVGIG (reference sequence). V lost 2 bases and J 6 bases, leaving 14 bases between the germline ends. The CDR3 spans 14 residues. The CDR3 reads CAWSPPSGAQPQHF. The CDR3 DNA is TGTGCCTGGAGTCCCCCCTCGGGGGCTCAGCCCCAGCATTTT. The full variable domain, completed using reference TRBV30 and TRBJ1-5, is SQTIHQWPATLVQPVGSPLSLECTVEGTSNPNLYWYRQAAGRGLQLLFYSVGIGQISSEVPQNLSASRPQDRQFILSSKKLLLSDSGFYLCAWSPPSGAQPQHFGDGTRLSIL.

V usage is TRBV27 and J usage is TRBJ2-1; 11 bases match TRBD2. The CDR3 covers 19 residues. The J segment lost 0 bases and the V segment lost 6 bases, leaving 13 bases of the junction unmatched. Germline lookup yields CDR1 MNHEY and CDR2 SMNVEV (reference sequence). The CDR3 sequence is CASSRLVLAGVSSYNEQFF. Here the CDR3 DNA reads TGTGCCAGCAGCCGCCTCGTACTAGCGGGAGTTTCCTCCTACAATGAGCAGTTCTTC.

This clonotype was counted many times. This chain joins TRBV27 and TRBJ1-1; D uncertain. Trimming removed 3 bases at V and 7 bases at J, with 15 bases between. The V gene's germline CDR1 is MNHEY and CDR2 SMNVEV (reference sequence). The CDR3 runs to 14 residues. This chain's CDR3 is CASSFGRTGVEAFF. CDR3 DNA: TGTGCCAGCAGTTTCGGACGCACTGGGGTTGAAGCTTTCTTT.

This clonotype occurred many times. Here the CDR3 reads CASSLSPGSSYEQYF. The DNA of the CDR3 is TGTGCCAGCAGCTTATCGCCAGGGAGCTCCTACGAGCAGTACTTC. The chain joins TRBV11-2 to TRBJ2-7; either TRBD1 or TRBD2 may supply D (5 bases each). Trimming took 2 bases from V and 0 from J, leaving 11 bases between them. Germline CDR1 reads SGHAT; CDR2 reads FQNNGV. The CDR3 runs to 15 residues.

V and J are TRBV20-1 and TRBJ1-6; D remains ambiguous. The CDR3 runs 16 residues. The V end lost 0 bases, the J end lost 3 bases, and 12 bases lay between the germline ends. Germline CDR1 is DFQATT and CDR2 is SNEGSKA (reference sequence). CDR3 sequence (DNA): TGCAGTGCTAGAGAGAGGGAGACCAGCTATAATTCACCCCTCCACTTT. It yields the protein CSARERETSYNSPLHF.

This clonotype occurred many times. V is TRBV28 and J is TRBJ2-7, with 14 bases fitting TRBD2. This CDR3 has 16 amino acids. With V trimmed by 7 bases and J by 4 bases, 9 bases remained unmatched. Germline V gene sequence: CDR1 MDHEN, CDR2 SYDVKM. CDR3 loop: CASNNPGLAGVYEQYF. In nucleotides, the CDR3 is TGTGCCAGCAACAACCCGGGACTAGCGGGAGTATACGAGCAGTACTTC.

This clonotype occurred many times. The chain employs TRBV2 and TRBJ1-5; no clear D. V lost 6 bases, J lost 1 base, and 10 bases lay in between. CDR1 and CDR2 from the germline V gene are SNHLY and FYNNEI. This CDR3 has 14 residues. Here the CDR3 reads CASRGLTSNQPQHF. The CDR3 DNA sequence: TGTGCCAGCAGAGGACTAACCAGCAATCAGCCCCAGCATTTT.

This clonotype was seen ten or more times. CDR3 bases: TGTGCCAGCAGTGAAACCTGGGTCTCCTACAATGAGCAGTTCTTC. Its protein product is CASSETWVSYNEQFF. The chain uses TRBV6-1 and TRBJ2-1, with D unclear. Germline values: CDR1 MNHNS, CDR2 SASEGT. The CDR3 loop spans 15 amino acids. The V end was cut by 2 bases, the J end by 0 bases, with 8 bases between.

This clonotype was recorded many times. The V call is TRBV6-1, the J call TRBJ1-1; TRBD1 might be the D (5 bases). The CDR3 consists of 15 residues. V shed 6 bases and J shed 3 bases, with 17 bases lying between them. From germline, CDR1 is MNHNS and CDR2 SASEGT. The CDR3, as DNA: TGTGCCAGCAGCGACGGTGGGGGACGGTACACTGAAGCTTTCTTT. It specifies CASSDGGGRYTEAFF.

This clonotype showed up many times. This chain connects TRBV6-1 to TRBJ2-5; TRBD1 or TRBD2 may be the D gene (8 bases each). The CDR3 covers 14 residues. Trimming took off 6 bases at V and 9 bases at J, with 20 bases between the two ends. Germline assignment: CDR1 MNHNS and CDR2 SASEGT. CDR3 protein: CASSRGGTGGSQYF. The CDR3 DNA reads as TGTGCCAGCAGCCGCGGGGGGACAGGCGGATCCCAGTACTTC.

Turning to this clonotype: It is unclear where the CDR3 begins or ends on the DNA, so no DNA is shown, and the CDR3 is as TCRdb lists it. The chain links TRBV12-5 to TRBJ1-2; whether TRBD1, the table's D call, matches the DNA was not checked. Germline lookup yields CDR1 LGHNT and CDR2 FRNRAP. The CDR3 extends over 15 residues, inclusive of both ends. The chain's CDR3 is CASGFGAGLSYGYTF.

This clonotype has at least ten counts. This chain connects TRBV30 to TRBJ1-5; D is unresolved. Germline V gene sequence: CDR1 GTSNPN, CDR2 SVGIG (reference sequence). The length of the CDR3 is 13 residues. Trimming pared 0 bases from V and 5 bases from J, leaving 8 bases between. CDR3 region: CAWSVGRDQPQHF. The CDR3 DNA reads TGTGCCTGGAGTGTGGGGAGGGATCAGCCCCAGCATTTT.